Below, 21 T cell receptor beta chains from the same sample are listed, as sequenced in a study of blood T cell repertoires in COVID-19. Libraries were prepared by immunoSEQ multiplex PCR; TCRdb keeps only in-frame clonotypes and omits some of them. This sample has 200,000 to 250,000 clones, with roughly 90% found just once. The source material was peripheral blood. The receptors derive from a woman in her thirties or forties who had recovered from COVID-19.

The genes are TRBV18 and TRBJ2-1; no firm D call. The CDR3 is made up of 14 amino acids. Trimming cost V 1 base and J 4 bases, with 8 bases left between them. Per the germline V gene, CDR1 is KGHSH and CDR2 is LQKENI. CDR3: CASSPLAPYNEQFF. The CDR3 bases are TGTGCCAGCTCACCACTGGCACCGTACAATGAGCAGTTCTTC.

The chain has TRBV19 and TRBJ2-6; D is unresolved. V lost 2 bases and J 2 bases, leaving 7 bases between the germline ends. Germline V gene lookup returns CDR1 LNHDA and CDR2 SQIVND (reference sequence). There are 15 residues in the CDR3. The CDR3, as DNA: TGTGCCAGTAGTATAAGCGTGACTGGGGCCAACGTCCTGACTTTC. Residues: CASSISVTGANVLTF.

The chain uses TRBV19 and TRBJ1-2, with 7 bases fitting TRBD1. V lost 5 bases, J lost 6 bases, and 18 bases stayed unmatched. Germline V CDR1 and CDR2: LNHDA, SQIVND (reference sequence). There are 17 residues in the CDR3. The DNA of the CDR3 is TGTGCCAGTAGTGTTCGTCTACAGGGGAGCCCCCGCCATGGCTACACCTTC. Translated, it gives CASSVRLQGSPRHGYTF.

This sequence joins TRBV5-6 and TRBJ2-2, with D tentatively TRBD1 (5 bases). The CDR3 runs to 16 residues. The V end was cut by 1 base, the J end by 1 base, with 11 bases between. Per the germline V gene, CDR1 is SGHDT and CDR2 is YYEEEE. Here the CDR3 reads CASSLTPGWNTGELFF. Written as DNA, the CDR3 is TGTGCCAGCAGCTTGACCCCAGGGTGGAACACCGGGGAGCTGTTTTTT. Variable domain in full (rest from reference TRBV5-6 and TRBJ2-2): DAGVTQSPTHLIKTRGQQVTLRCSPKSGHDTVSWYQQALGQGPQFIFQYYEEEERQRGNFPDRFSGHQFPNYSSELNVNALLLGDSALYLCASSLTPGWNTGELFFGEGSRLTVL.

The CDR3 is CASSFRPTGESYEQYF. CDR3 nucleotide sequence: TGTGCCAGCAGTTTTAGGCCAACCGGGGAGTCCTACGAGCAGTACTTC. The chain employs TRBV27 and TRBJ2-7; weak D call: TRBD2 (5 bases). In germline, CDR1 is MNHEY, CDR2 SMNVEV (reference sequence). The CDR3 contains 16 residues. V lost 3 bases, J lost 1 base, and 16 bases lay in between.

The DNA for the CDR3 is TGTGCCAGCGGTAACCAGGGCTACGAGCAGTACTTC. The encoded protein is CASGNQGYEQYF. This chain connects TRBV5-4 to TRBJ2-7; a weak D match, TRBD1 (5 bases). Germline V gene sequence: CDR1 SGHNT, CDR2 YYREEE (reference sequence). The CDR3 spans 12 residues. V was clipped by 7 bases and J by 3 bases, with 11 bases between them.

The gene calls are TRBV6-5 and TRBJ2-7, with 8 bases fitting TRBD1. J lost 1 base, V lost 3 bases, and 2 bases had no gene match. The germline CDR1 and CDR2 sequences are MNHEY and SVGAGI. This CDR3 region has 14 residues. The CDR3 nucleotides are TGTGCCAGCAGTTATTACAGGGGGTCCTACGAGCAGTACTTC. Amino acids: CASSYYRGSYEQYF.

The chain has TRBV27 and TRBJ2-7; D is perhaps TRBD1 (7 bases). V lost 6 bases, J lost 1 base, and 13 bases lay in between. Germline CDR1 and CDR2: MNHEY and SMNVEV (reference sequence). This CDR3 spans 14 amino acids. This CDR3 reads CASSKEGQSYEQYF. For the CDR3, the DNA is TGTGCCAGCAGCAAGGAGGGACAGTCCTACGAGCAGTACTTC.

The chain's CDR3 is CASSPYGGEYTQYF. CDR3 bases: TGTGCCAGCAGCCCTTACGGGGGGGAATATACGCAGTATTTT. The chain joins TRBV7-9 to TRBJ2-3; TRBD2 aligns across 8 bases. The CDR3 has 14 residues. The trim removed 5 bases at V and 7 bases at J, leaving 8 bases unmatched. CDR1 and CDR2 (germline): SEHNR, FQNEAQ (reference sequence). Filled out from reference TRBV7-9 and TRBJ2-3, the complete variable domain reads DTGVSQNPRHKITKRGQNVTFRCDPISEHNRLYWYRQTLGQGPEFLTYFQNEAQLEKSRLLSDRFSAERPKGSFSTLEIQRTEQGDSAMYLCASSPYGGEYTQYFGPGTRLTVL.

This chain connects TRBV5-4 to TRBJ2-7; D is unclear. CDR3 length equals 15 residues. Germline V CDR1 and CDR2: SGHNT, YYREEE (reference sequence). The V gene lost 0 bases and the J gene lost 6 bases, with 16 bases spanning the gap. CDR3 residues: CASSLGFESSREQYF. DNA for the CDR3: TGTGCCAGCAGCTTGGGATTCGAATCGAGCCGCGAGCAGTACTTC.

The V gene is TRBV28, the J gene TRBJ2-7; a weak D match, TRBD1 (5 bases). The V end was cut by 3 bases, the J end by 3 bases, with 18 bases between. Germline V lookup: CDR1 MDHEN, CDR2 SYDVKM. The CDR3 totals 16 residues. The CDR3 loop is CASSFVDRQRYYEQYF. DNA for the CDR3: TGTGCCAGCAGTTTTGTCGACAGACAAAGGTACTACGAGCAGTACTTC.

The chain couples TRBV19 to TRBJ1-5; 9 positions match TRBD1. The CDR3 is 16 amino acids. The J segment lost 0 bases and the V segment lost 7 bases, leaving 7 bases of the junction unmatched. Germline assignment: CDR1 LNHDA and CDR2 SQIVND (reference sequence). The CDR3 sequence: CASKRGQGFSNQPQHF. CDR3 in DNA: TGTGCCAGTAAAAGGGGACAGGGATTTAGCAATCAGCCCCAGCATTTT.

The rearrangement joins TRBV19 to TRBJ2-4; 10 nucleotides align to TRBD1. Germline CDR1 LNHDA, CDR2 SQIVND (reference sequence). The CDR3 spans 15 residues. V lost 1 base, J lost 6 bases, and 3 bases stayed unmatched. CDR3 nucleotides: TGTGCCAGTAGTATAGGACAGGGGGCTGGAAACATTCAGTACTTC. The encoded protein is CASSIGQGAGNIQYF. The full variable domain, completed using reference TRBV19 and TRBJ2-4, is DGGITQSPKYLFRKEGQNVTLSCEQNLNHDAMYWYRQDPGQGLRLIYYSQIVNDFQKGDIAEGYSVSREKKESFPLTVTSAQKNPTAFYLCASSIGQGAGNIQYFGAGTRLSVL.

The chain combines TRBV19 with TRBJ1-5; D is perhaps TRBD1 (6 bases). The CDR3 contains 17 residues. Per germline, CDR1 LNHDA and CDR2 SQIVND (reference sequence). V was pared by 9 bases and J by 0 bases, with 21 bases between. The CDR3 coding sequence is TGTGCCAGCACCCCCGAAAGAAACAGGGTTAGCAATCAGCCCCAGCATTTT. The encoded protein is CASTPERNRVSNQPQHF.

The V and J genes are TRBV18 and TRBJ1-2; perhaps TRBD1 as D (5 bases). The length of the CDR3 is 14 residues. V was shortened by 3 bases and J by 4 bases, with 12 bases between the two germline ends. Germline CDR1 is KGHSH and CDR2 is LQKENI. The CDR3 sequence is CASSPNGGRYGYTF. Written as DNA, the CDR3 is TGTGCCAGCTCACCTAACGGGGGACGCTATGGCTACACCTTC.

The chain employs TRBV10-3 and TRBJ2-1, with 9 bases aligning to TRBD1. V lost 6 bases and J lost 8; bases outside the gene matches: 11. Germline V gene sequence: CDR1 ENHRY, CDR2 SYGVKD. The CDR3 is 15 amino acids. CDR3 sequence (DNA): TGTGCCATCAGGGCAACAGGGGGCATATTCGATGAGCAGTTCTTC. It is translated as CAIRATGGIFDEQFF.

The chain recombines TRBV7-8 with TRBJ2-3; 10 bases are shared with TRBD2. The CDR3 loop spans 16 amino acids. Germline V gives CDR1 SGHVS, CDR2 FQNEAQ. V gave up 5 bases and J gave up 5 bases; unmatched junction bases: 10. The CDR3 region has the DNA TGTGCCAGCAGCCGTCCTAGCGGGAGAGCAAAAGATACGCAGTATTTT. Translated, it gives CASSRPSGRAKDTQYF. The full variable domain, in which reference TRBV7-8 and TRBJ2-3 provide the parts outside the CDR3, is GAGVSQSPRYKVAKRGQDVALRCDPISGHVSLFWYQQALGQGPEFLTYFQNEAQLDKSGLPSDRFFAERPEGSVSTLKIQRTQQEDSAVYLCASSRPSGRAKDTQYFGPGTRLTVL.

The chain couples TRBV24-1 to TRBJ2-5; 9 nucleotides align to TRBD1. V dropped 7 bases and J dropped 1; count of bases not matched to a gene: 6. Germline assignment: CDR1 KGHDR and CDR2 SFDVKD. The CDR3 runs 15 residues. The CDR3 sequence: CATRAGTGSQETQYF. Written as DNA, the CDR3 is TGTGCCACCAGAGCCGGGACAGGGAGCCAAGAGACCCAGTACTTC.

The CDR3 loop reads CASIQVQAGGYTQYF. The CDR3 DNA reads as TGTGCCAGCATCCAGGTCCAAGCGGGGGGATATACGCAGTATTTT. The chain is built from TRBV28 and TRBJ2-3; 9 bases fit TRBD2. CDR1 and CDR2 (germline): MDHEN, SYDVKM. Unmatched junction bases numbered 12, after V lost 7 bases and J lost 7 bases. CDR3 size: 15 residues.

The gene calls are TRBV7-9 and TRBJ1-2; D may be TRBD1 (6 bases). The CDR3 contains 15 residues. Trimming took 5 bases from V and 4 from J, leaving 17 bases between them. Germline-derived CDR1 and CDR2 are SEHNR and FQNEAQ (reference sequence). CDR3 amino acids: CASSVKPRGPYGYTF. The DNA of the CDR3 is TGTGCCAGCAGCGTCAAACCCAGGGGACCCTATGGCTACACCTTC.

This sequence joins TRBV4-3 and TRBJ2-1; D gene unclear. This CDR3 comprises 15 residues. Germline V gene lookup returns CDR1 LGHNA and CDR2 YSLEER. V lost 1 base to trimming and J lost 5 bases, with 12 bases between them. As DNA, the CDR3 is TGCGCCAGCAGCCAAGTCGGGTCTTGGAACAATGAGCAGTTCTTC. It encodes CASSQVGSWNNEQFF.